The present T cell receptor (beta chain) was sequenced within a study of control samples from healthy donors and cancer patients (dated by TCRdb to 2018 to 2020). Trimming costs V 4 bases and J 4 bases, and their ends lie 14 bases apart. Looking up the germline V gene yields CDR1 KGHDR and CDR2 SFDVKD. The CDR3 sequence holds 15 residues, the cysteine and phenylalanine included. The kept DNA is CDR3 alone, 45 bases in frame from the first base. Library prep was done by the immunoSEQ multiplex PCR assay. TCRdb's version of the immuneACCESS table is confined to in-frame rearrangements and falls short of the full clone set. An unresolved V gene accounts for under half of the shortfall where checked; the remainder is of unknown origin. The sample table holds approximately 170,000 clones, of which 92% were seen once. The leading ten clones occupy roughly 0.64% of the sample. To note about this clone: It has no known antigen specificity. Per-nucleotide qualities are absent, and no much larger clonotype sits a single base away.

Material: blood. This sequence uses TRBV24-1 and TRBJ2-3; D gene: possibly TRBD2, on 5 matching bases. The clonotype comes from a woman aged 25 to 39 in good health. The nucleotide sequence reads TGTGCCACCAGTGAGGGAGACCCTCGGCCAGATACGCAGTATTTT. Translated, it reads CATSEGDPRPDTQYF.